A selection of T cell receptor beta chains follows, all from one sample in a study of shared clonotypes between healthy human individuals. Clones were sequenced by immunoSEQ multiplex PCR, and TCRdb holds only the in-frame ones, with some missing. Here the sample spans over 2,000,000 clones, roughly 93% being singletons. Sequencing was carried out using naive CD8+ T cells from PBMCs. These receptors were collected from a man between 18 and 29 years old in good health. Some clones in this sample may be carry-over from other donors' samples. Each CDR3 is given with its conserved first and last residue. D genes are given only for firm matches. Clone size is stated in some rows and not others, as once, few, many or a class when expanded.

>13|TRBJ1-3|TRBD1|TRBV4-1|few
CASSQAVRDRRHF
TGCGCCAGCAGCCAAGCGGTCCGGGACAGAAGACATTTT
>17|TRBJ2-3|.|TRBV28|.
CASSPPYWRESTDTQYF
TGTGCCAGCAGTCCCCCTTACTGGCGGGAAAGCACAGATACGCAGTATTTT
>12|TRBJ2-7|TRBD2|TRBV29-1|.
CSVEDASGEQYF
TGCAGCGTTGAAGACGCTAGCGGCGAGCAGTACTTC
>13|TRBJ2-1|.|TRBV6-5|.
CVTCEPPDNEQFF
TGTGTCACCTGTGAGCCCCCGGACAATGAGCAGTTCTTC
>13|TRBJ2-1|.|TRBV14|.
CASSQGLYNEQFF
TGTGCCAGCAGCCAAGGGCTATACAATGAGCAGTTCTTC
>16|TRBJ2-7|TRBD2|TRBV9|once
CASSPGTSGGRHEQYF
TGTGCCAGCAGCCCAGGGACTAGCGGGGGGCGACACGAGCAGTACTTC
>16|TRBJ1-1|.|TRBV19|.
CASTPGGGVWSTEAFF
TGTGCCAGTACCCCCGGAGGAGGGGTCTGGAGCACTGAAGCTTTCTTT
>12|TRBJ2-3|.|TRBV6-5|.
CASSSMTKREHF
TGTGCCAGCAGTTCCATGACTAAGCGCGAACATTTT
>17|TRBJ2-7|.|TRBV9|.
CASSAGRSEAGPYEQYF
TGTGCCAGCAGCGCGGGACGCTCCGAGGCGGGCCCCTACGAGCAGTACTTC
>14|TRBJ2-2|.|TRBV19|.
CASSGFRNTGELFF
TGTGCCAGTAGTGGATTCAGGAACACCGGGGAGCTGTTTTTT
>11|TRBJ2-5|.|TRBV5-6|.
CASSLQETQYF
TGTGCCAGCAGCTTGCAGGAGACCCAGTACTTC
>15|TRBJ1-1|TRBD1|TRBV19|.
CASSKDRQGNTEAFF
TGTGCCAGTAGTAAAGATCGACAGGGGAACACTGAAGCTTTCTTT
>17|TRBJ2-2|TRBD2|TRBV7-9|.
CASSPRDSGRRTGELFF
TGTGCCAGCAGCCCGCGCGATAGCGGGAGGCGCACCGGGGAGCTGTTTTTT
>11|TRBJ1-2|.|TRBV6-6|once
CASGVMEGYTF
TGTGCCAGCGGGGTTATGGAGGGCTACACCTTC
>16|TRBJ1-1|.|TRBV11-3|.
CASSPCREMRNTEAFF
TGTGCCAGCAGCCCATGTAGGGAAATGAGGAACACTGAAGCTTTCTTT
>14|TRBJ2-7|.|TRBV29-1|.
CSVDLTDDSYEQYF
TGCAGCGTTGACCTCACGGACGATTCCTACGAGCAGTACTTC
>13|TRBJ1-1|.|TRBV5-4|.
CASSWTGKTEAFF
TGTGCCAGCAGCTGGACCGGGAAGACTGAAGCTTTCTTT
>15|TRBJ1-2|TRBD1|TRBV30|.
CAWSDSPQGYYGYTF
TGTGCCTGGAGCGACTCCCCACAGGGGTACTATGGCTACACCTTC
>16|TRBJ1-5|.|TRBV4-3|once
CASSQGYGSRNQPQHF
TGCGCCAGCAGCCAAGGATACGGCTCCCGCAATCAGCCCCAGCATTTT
>17|TRBJ2-1|TRBD2|TRBV4-1|.
CASSRLYSGSSYNEQFF
TGCGCCAGCAGCCGACTCTATAGCGGGAGCTCCTACAATGAGCAGTTCTTC
>16|TRBJ2-3|TRBD2|TRBV7-9|.
CASSGTRELGTDTQYF
TGTGCCAGCAGCGGGACGCGGGAGCTGGGCACAGATACGCAGTATTTT
>11|TRBJ2-1|.|TRBV27|.
CASTGPSEQFF
TGTGCCAGCACGGGGCCCAGTGAGCAGTTCTTC
>13|TRBJ1-2|.|TRBV5-1|.
CASSPTLDYGYTF
TGCGCCAGCAGCCCTACCTTGGACTATGGCTACACCTTC
>12|TRBJ1-1|.|TRBV14|.
CASSPGGTEAFF
TGTGCCAGCAGCCCGGGGGGCACTGAAGCTTTCTTT
>16|TRBJ2-7|.|TRBV27|.
CASSLSAGTLDYEQYF
TGTGCCAGCAGTTTATCGGCCGGGACACTAGACTACGAGCAGTACTTC
>15|TRBJ1-2|.|TRBV4-1|.
CASSQGTGPDYGYTF
TGCGCCAGCAGCCAAGGGACGGGACCGGACTATGGCTACACCTTC
>13|TRBJ1-2|.|TRBV11-2|.
CASSFGGRYGYTF
TGTGCCAGCAGCTTCGGGGGTCGGTATGGCTACACCTTC
>12|TRBJ2-1|.|TRBV13|.
CASRSGDPEQFF
TGTGCCAGCAGGTCAGGGGATCCTGAGCAGTTCTTC
>16|TRBJ2-5|.|TRBV14|.
CASSQGDGGYQETQYF
TGTGCCAGCAGCCAAGGGGACGGGGGATACCAAGAGACCCAGTACTTC
>13|TRBJ2-5|TRBD1|TRBV27|.
CASSPTGDETQYF
TGTGCCAGCAGTCCGACAGGGGACGAGACCCAGTACTTC
>12|TRBJ2-7|.|TRBV6-5|.
CASSIFRYEQYF
TGTGCCAGCAGTATCTTCCGCTACGAGCAGTACTTC
>16|TRBJ2-2|.|TRBV5-5|.
CASSYAGQINTGELFF
TGTGCCAGCAGCTACGCGGGACAGATTAACACCGGGGAGCTGTTTTTT
>16|TRBJ2-1|.|TRBV5-1|.
CASSYGRDISYNEQFF
TGCGCCAGCAGCTATGGACGGGACATCTCCTACAATGAGCAGTTCTTC
>13|TRBJ1-1|TRBD1|TRBV28|.
CASSSRGLEEAFF
TGTGCCAGCAGTTCCAGGGGGCTAGAGGAAGCTTTCTTT
>14|TRBJ2-3|.|TRBV6-5|.
CASSDRAFTDTQYF
TGTGCCAGCAGTGATCGGGCGTTCACAGATACGCAGTATTTT
>15|TRBJ1-1|TRBD1|TRBV15|.
CATSGDRERDTEAFF
TGTGCCACCAGCGGGGACAGGGAAAGAGACACTGAAGCTTTCTTT
>15|TRBJ2-3|.|TRBV25-1|.
CASSANRDNTDTQYF
TGTGCCAGCAGTGCGAACCGGGACAACACAGATACGCAGTATTTT
>16|TRBJ1-1|TRBD1|TRBV27|once
CASSLSRGTGPTEAFF
TGTGCCAGCAGTTTATCACGGGGGACAGGCCCTACTGAAGCTTTCTTT
>14|TRBJ2-7|TRBD1|TRBV4-1|.
CASIHRDRVNEQYF
TGCGCCAGCATACACCGGGACAGGGTGAACGAGCAGTACTTC
>15|TRBJ1-5|TRBD1|TRBV4-2|.
CASSHYRGGNQPQHF
TGTGCCAGCAGCCACTACAGGGGAGGCAATCAGCCCCAGCATTTT
>12|TRBJ2-7|.|TRBV7-9|.
CASSRSSYEQYF
TGTGCCAGCAGCCGCTCGTCCTACGAGCAGTACTTC
>13|TRBJ2-7|.|TRBV28|.
CASSFRSGYEQYF
TGTGCCAGCAGTTTTAGGTCGGGTTACGAGCAGTACTTC
>14|TRBJ2-6|.|TRBV9|.
CASSGQSGANVLTF
TGTGCCAGCAGCGGACAGTCTGGGGCCAACGTCCTGACTTTC
>15|TRBJ2-2|TRBD2|TRBV19|.
CASTPGGIGTGELFF
TGTGCCAGTACCCCGGGGGGGATCGGCACCGGGGAGCTGTTTTTT
>16|TRBJ2-5|.|TRBV5-1|.
CASSLAAGARKETQYF
TGCGCCAGCAGCTTGGCCGCAGGGGCTCGAAAAGAGACCCAGTACTTC
>16|TRBJ2-4|.|TRBV7-9|.
CASSGGRELAKNIQYF
TGTGCCAGCAGCGGGGGGCGAGAGCTAGCCAAAAACATTCAGTACTTC
>15|TRBJ2-2|.|TRBV7-9|.
CASSLAGVMAGELFF
TGTGCCAGCAGCTTAGCTGGTGTGATGGCCGGGGAGCTGTTTTTT
>15|TRBJ2-5|TRBD2|TRBV6-5|.
CASSVLAGGTETQYF
TGTGCCAGCAGCGTACTAGCGGGAGGCACAGAGACCCAGTACTTC
>14|TRBJ2-1|TRBD1|TRBV11-2|.
CASSNRGRDYEQFF
TGTGCCAGCAGCAACAGGGGGCGCGATTATGAGCAGTTCTTC
>11|TRBJ2-7|.|TRBV29-1|.
CSGEVAYEQYF
TGCAGCGGTGAGGTCGCCTACGAGCAGTACTTC
>13|TRBJ1-1|.|TRBV7-3|once
CASSPGGSTEAFF
TGTGCCAGCAGCCCTGGGGGGTCCACTGAAGCTTTCTTT
>17|TRBJ2-1|TRBD2|TRBV28|.
CASSARFGLAGNNEQFF
TGTGCCAGCAGTGCACGGTTCGGACTAGCGGGAAACAATGAGCAGTTCTTC
>13|TRBJ2-4|.|TRBV5-1|.
CASSLRSGVGANF
TGCGCCAGCAGCTTGAGGTCAGGGGTTGGCGCAAACTTC